The 32 T cell receptor beta chains below all came from one sample that was sequenced in a study of blood T cell repertoires in COVID-19. Data came from immunoSEQ multiplex PCR; TCRdb stores just in-frame clones and leaves some out. The top ten clones hold 2% to 2.5% of a sample with approximately 170,000 clones, 88% of them seen once. Sequencing used peripheral blood. The receptor source for this set is a man in his fifties or sixties who had recovered from COVID-19.

This chain uses TRBV5-4 with TRBJ2-5, with TRBD2 matching 10 bases. This CDR3 spans 16 amino acids. Trimming cost V 6 bases and J 2 bases; bases outside gene matches: 10. The germline V gene encodes CDR1 SGHNT and CDR2 YYREEE (reference sequence). CDR3 protein: CASIRRGAGGQETQYF. For the CDR3, the DNA is TGTGCCAGCATCCGGAGGGGAGCGGGGGGGCAAGAGACCCAGTACTTC.

Here the CDR3 DNA reads TGTGCCAGCAGTATCGGGAGTCCCTCGGGTGAGCAGTTCTTC. This translates into CASSIGSPSGEQFF. The J gene is TRBJ2-1, the V gene TRBV27; possibly TRBD2 for D (6 bases). This CDR3 is 14 amino acids long. V was clipped by 5 bases and J by 9 bases, with 17 bases between them. Germline V lookup: CDR1 MNHEY, CDR2 SMNVEV (reference sequence).

This rearrangement joins TRBV29-1 to TRBJ2-7, with 7 positions matching TRBD1. The CDR3 spans 14 residues. The V and J ends lost 5 bases and 9 bases, in that order; junction bases with no gene match: 16. Germline CDR1 is SQVTM and CDR2 is ANQGSEA. The CDR3 coding sequence is TGCAGCGTTACTTACGGCCAGGGGGAAGGGTGGCAGTACTTC. It encodes CSVTYGQGEGWQYF.

The chain employs TRBV3-1 (or the pseudogene TRBV3-2) and TRBJ2-5, with 10 bases matching TRBD2. Germline CDR1 and CDR2: LGHDT and YNNKEL (reference sequence). V shed 4 bases, J shed 3 bases, and the junction held 11 bases outside the gene matches. The CDR3 contains 17 residues. Written as DNA, the CDR3 is TGTGCCAGCAGCCGGGGGGGCCTAGCGGGAGTTGAAGAGACCCAGTACTTC. Its protein is CASSRGGLAGVEETQYF.

This chain uses TRBV6-2 or TRBV6-3 with TRBJ2-7, with D maybe TRBD1 (6 bases). The CDR3 consists of 15 residues. V was clipped by 6 bases and J by 3 bases, with 18 bases between them. Germline V gene data show CDR1 as MNHEY and CDR2 as SVGEGT. The CDR3 sequence: CASSTTGHPYYEQYF. The CDR3, as DNA: TGTGCCAGCAGCACGACGGGACATCCCTACTACGAGCAGTACTTC.

This clone appeared once. The rearrangement uses TRBV27 and TRBJ2-1; the match to TRBD1 covers 7 bases. The germline V gene has CDR1 MNHEY and CDR2 SMNVEV (reference sequence). CDR3 length: 15 amino acids. V dropped 3 bases and J dropped 6; count of bases not matched to a gene: 8. In DNA, the CDR3 is TGTGCCAGCAGTTTCAGTTCACAGGGGTTCAATGAGCAGTTCTTC. Translated, it gives CASSFSSQGFNEQFF.

This clone was picked up one time. CDR3 sequence: CASTDRQVRSGANVLTF. The CDR3 region has the DNA TGTGCCAGTACCGACCGACAGGTTCGCTCTGGGGCCAACGTCCTGACTTTC. The V and J genes are TRBV19 and TRBJ2-6; tentative D call: TRBD1 (6 bases). Trimming shortened V by 7 bases and J by 0 bases, and 16 bases separated the two germline ends. The CDR3 runs 17 residues. Germline CDR1 LNHDA, CDR2 SQIVND (reference sequence).

V and J are TRBV15 and TRBJ2-3; D is ambiguous. Germline CDR1 reads LNHNV; CDR2 reads YYDKDF (reference sequence). V was pared by 5 bases and J by 3 bases, with 9 bases between. This CDR3 region has 13 residues. CDR3 DNA: TGTGCCACCAGCCCTCCAGCGACAGATACGCAGTATTTT. Translating gives CATSPPATDTQYF. The full variable domain, completed using reference TRBV15 and TRBJ2-3, is DAMVIQNPRYQVTQFGKPVTLSCSQTLNHNVMYWYQQKSSQAPKLLFHYYDKDFNNEADTPDNFQSRRPNTSFCFLDIRSPGLGDTAMYLCATSPPATDTQYFGPGTRLTVL.

This clone was counted between two and nine times. The chain couples TRBV6-5 to TRBJ1-2; D ambiguous. Germline V gene lookup returns CDR1 MNHEY and CDR2 SVGAGI. Trimming stripped 6 bases from V and 6 bases from J, with 14 bases between. This CDR3 is 13 amino acids long. The CDR3 DNA follows: TGTGCCAGCAGCCGAGAGGTTGGCCATGGCTACACCTTC. Translating it yields CASSREVGHGYTF.

The V gene is TRBV7-8, the J gene TRBJ2-3, with TRBD1 matching over 9 bases. The trim removed 5 bases at V and 4 bases at J, leaving 13 bases unmatched. The V gene's germline CDR1 is SGHVS and CDR2 FQNEAQ. This CDR3 comprises 17 residues. The DNA of the CDR3 is TGTGCCAGCAGCCTGGGACAGGGTCTACACCGGCCAGATACGCAGTATTTT. Encoded protein: CASSLGQGLHRPDTQYF.

J is TRBJ2-3 and V is TRBV10-3; 13 bases align to TRBD2. The germline CDR1 and CDR2 sequences are ENHRY and SYGVKD. The trim removed 10 bases at V and 6 bases at J, leaving 7 bases unmatched. CDR3 length equals 14 residues. This CDR3 reads CATGLAGDLDTQYF. The CDR3 DNA sequence: TGTGCCACTGGACTAGCGGGAGATTTGGATACGCAGTATTTT.

The chain has TRBV18 and TRBJ2-5; 8 bases are a match to TRBD1. Germline-derived CDR1 and CDR2 are KGHSH and LQKENI. The CDR3 runs to 17 residues. V shed 2 bases and J 5 bases; nucleotides not matched to a gene: 13. For the CDR3, the DNA is TGTGCCAGCTCACCATCCCCAGGGGGCATATCTCGGGAGACCCAGTACTTC. Protein sequence: CASSPSPGGISRETQYF.

This clone was seen a single time. V usage is TRBV6-5 and J usage is TRBJ1-1, with TRBD1 matching over 7 bases. V gave up 6 bases and J gave up 1 base; unmatched junction bases: 2. The V gene's germline CDR1 is MNHEY and CDR2 SVGAGI. The CDR3 runs to 13 residues. The DNA of the CDR3 is TGTGCCAGCAGCCGACAGGGGAACACTGAAGCTTTCTTT. This translates into CASSRQGNTEAFF.

The chain combines TRBV29-1 with TRBJ2-5, with D perhaps TRBD1 (6 bases). Germline V lookup: CDR1 SQVTM, CDR2 ANQGSEA. Trimming left V 4 bases short and J 5 bases short, with 14 bases between. The CDR3 is 13 residues long. The CDR3 sequence is CSVGGGSRETQYF. CDR3 DNA sequence: TGCAGCGTTGGTGGGGGCTCTAGGGAGACCCAGTACTTC. Full variable domain (missing parts from reference TRBV29-1 and TRBJ2-5): SAVISQKPSRDICQRGTSLTIQCQVDSQVTMMFWYRQQPGQSLTLIATANQGSEATYESGFVIDKFPISRPNLTFSTLTVSNMSPEDSSIYLCSVGGGSRETQYFGPGTRLLVL.

The chain combines TRBV9 with TRBJ1-1, with 11 bases aligning to TRBD1. Losses at the gene ends were 3 bases for V and 3 bases for J; bases not matched to a gene: 10. The CDR3 covers 17 residues. Per the germline V gene, CDR1 is SGDLS and CDR2 is YYNGEE. CDR3 sequence: CASSARDRGLGDTEAFF. The CDR3 nucleotides read TGTGCCAGCAGCGCCCGGGACAGGGGGTTAGGCGACACTGAAGCTTTCTTT.

This clone came up a few times. The chain links TRBV15 to TRBJ1-5; possible D gene TRBD1, 6 bases. The germline gives CDR1 LNHNV, CDR2 YYDKDF (reference sequence). The CDR3 runs to 14 residues. V shed 2 bases and J shed 6 bases, with 11 bases lying between them. CDR3 DNA: TGTGCCACCAGCAGACAGGGGACGGGTCAGCCCCAGCATTTT. It specifies CATSRQGTGQPQHF.

The CDR3 loop reads CASSQGAEGVYGYTF. DNA for the CDR3: TGCGCCAGCAGCCAAGGGGCTGAGGGCGTCTATGGCTACACCTTC. The rearrangement links TRBV4-3 to TRBJ1-2; D remains unclear. The germline CDR1 and CDR2 sequences are LGHNA and YSLEER. The length of the CDR3 is 15 residues. V shed 1 base and J shed 4 bases, with 13 bases lying between them.

J is TRBJ1-5 and V is TRBV18; D is ambiguous. Between the trimmed V and J ends, which lost 4 bases and 3 bases, there was a span of 10 bases. Germline assignment: CDR1 KGHSH and CDR2 LQKENI. The CDR3 spans 14 residues. The CDR3 loop reads CASSLQIDNQPQHF. CDR3 coding DNA: TGTGCCAGCTCACTCCAGATTGACAATCAGCCCCAGCATTTT.

The chain employs TRBV5-8 and TRBJ1-5; D gene uncertain. The length of the CDR3 is 18 residues. Trimming took 2 bases from V and 0 from J, leaving 18 bases between them. Germline CDR1 reads SGHTS; CDR2 reads YDEGEE. This CDR3 is CASSFSLHLLGSNQPQHF. CDR3 nucleotides: TGTGCCAGCAGCTTCTCCCTACACTTACTAGGTAGCAATCAGCCCCAGCATTTT. Variable domain in full (rest from reference TRBV5-8 and TRBJ1-5): EAGVTQSPTHLIKTRGQQATLRCSPISGHTSVYWYQQALGLGLQFLLWYDEGEERNRGNFPPRFSGRQFPNYSSELNVNALELEDSALYLCASSFSLHLLGSNQPQHFGDGTRLSIL.

V gene TRBV3-1 (or the pseudogene TRBV3-2) combines with J gene TRBJ1-2, with TRBD1 as a possible D gene (5 bases). V was trimmed by 4 bases and J by 6 bases, leaving 12 bases between them. The CDR3 is 13 residues long. In germline, CDR1 is LGHDT, CDR2 YNNKEL (reference sequence). CDR3 bases: TGTGCCAGCAGCCCCTCCTCAGGGAATGGCTACACCTTC. As protein: CASSPSSGNGYTF.

The chain joins TRBV19 to TRBJ1-2; D ambiguous. The CDR3 is 14 residues long. In germline, CDR1 is LNHDA, CDR2 SQIVND (reference sequence). V lost 1 base to trimming and J lost 5 bases, with 11 bases between them. The CDR3 DNA is TGTGCCAGTAGTATAGCTGACGGGAAGTATGGCTACACCTTC. It is translated as CASSIADGKYGYTF.

The chain joins TRBV28 to TRBJ2-3, with 11 bases matching TRBD1. There are 14 residues in the CDR3. The V and J ends lost 1 base and 8 bases, in that order; junction bases with no gene match: 2. Germline V gene sequence: CDR1 MDHEN, CDR2 SYDVKM. CDR3 nucleotides: TGTGCCAGCAGTTTATCCGGGACAGGGGGTACGCAGTATTTT. It codes for CASSLSGTGGTQYF.

The chain joins TRBV10-1 to TRBJ1-5; the D gene is possibly TRBD1 (5 bases). V lost 7 bases and J 6 bases, leaving 19 bases between the germline ends. CDR1 and CDR2 from the germline V gene are WNHNN and SYGVQD (reference sequence). The CDR3 is made up of 15 amino acids. The CDR3 sequence is CASILTGGFSQPQHF. CDR3 nucleotide sequence: TGCGCCAGCATCCTCACGGGGGGGTTCAGTCAGCCCCAGCATTTT.

A few counts support this clone. The chain recombines TRBV28 with TRBJ1-1, with TRBD1 matching over 7 bases. The germline V gene has CDR1 MDHEN and CDR2 SYDVKM. The V and J ends lost 2 bases and 5 bases, in that order; junction bases with no gene match: 5. The CDR3 contains 14 residues. CDR3 amino acids: CASSLAGGKTEAFF. The CDR3 coding sequence is TGTGCCAGCAGTTTAGCAGGGGGGAAAACTGAAGCTTTCTTT. Variable domain in full (rest from reference TRBV28 and TRBJ1-1): DVKVTQSSRYLVKRTGEKVFLECVQDMDHENMFWYRQDPGLGLRLIYFSYDVKMKEKGDIPEGYSVSREKKERFSLILESASTNQTSMYLCASSLAGGKTEAFFGQGTRLTVV.

In its sample, this clone was seen a few times. The chain is built from TRBV7-9 and TRBJ2-7; D is unresolved. Germline CDR1 SEHNR, CDR2 FQNEAQ (reference sequence). The CDR3 is 14 amino acids. V lost 0 bases and J 0 bases, leaving 6 bases between the germline ends. The DNA for the CDR3 is TGTGCCAGCAGCTTAGCTGTGGCCTCCTACGAGCAGTACTTC. Amino acids: CASSLAVASYEQYF.

The chain carries TRBV7-3 and TRBJ2-3, with 7 bases that match TRBD2. V shed 2 bases and J 1 base; nucleotides not matched to a gene: 3. The CDR3 extends over 15 amino acids. CDR1 and CDR2 from the germline V gene are SGHTA and FQGTGA. CDR3: CASSLGLAGTDTQYF. The DNA of the CDR3 is TGTGCCAGCAGCTTAGGTCTAGCGGGCACAGATACGCAGTATTTT.

V usage is TRBV7-2 and J usage is TRBJ1-1; unclear D gene. Germline CDR1 and CDR2: SGHTA and FQGNSA. The V end lost 2 bases, the J end lost 0 bases, and 16 bases lay between the germline ends. The CDR3 has 17 amino acids. CDR3 bases: TGTGCCAGCAGCTTACTACCCCCCCCCGCCATGAACACTGAAGCTTTCTTT. Translated, it gives CASSLLPPPAMNTEAFF.

The chain links TRBV2 to TRBJ1-6; 7 bases are shared with TRBD1. Germline assignment: CDR1 SNHLY and CDR2 FYNNEI. This CDR3 has 14 amino acids. V lost 7 bases and J lost 9; bases outside the gene matches: 9. This CDR3 reads CASITETGISPLHF. CDR3 in DNA: TGTGCCAGCATCACCGAGACAGGGATTTCACCCCTCCACTTT.

The V and J genes are TRBV19 and TRBJ2-5, with D possibly TRBD2 on 6 matching bases. The CDR3 is made up of 13 amino acids. The V end was cut by 11 bases, the J end by 1 base, with 14 bases between. Germline CDR1 LNHDA, CDR2 SQIVND (reference sequence). The CDR3 protein is CASSGSFQETQYF. DNA of the CDR3: TGTGCCTCCAGCGGGTCGTTCCAAGAGACCCAGTACTTC.

The chain links TRBV7-2 to TRBJ1-4, with D perhaps TRBD1 (6 bases). The germline CDR1 and CDR2 sequences are SGHTA and FQGNSA. Trimming shortened V by 1 base and J by 4 bases, and 13 bases separated the two germline ends. This CDR3 has 16 residues. The CDR3 loop is CASSLVPGQRNEKLFF. As DNA, the CDR3 is TGTGCCAGCAGCTTAGTCCCCGGACAGCGTAATGAAAAACTGTTTTTT.

The chain links TRBV27 to TRBJ2-6; the D gene is possibly TRBD1 (5 bases). Trimming pared 2 bases from V and 2 bases from J, leaving 7 bases between. The CDR3 contains 15 residues. The germline V gene has CDR1 MNHEY and CDR2 SMNVEV (reference sequence). The CDR3 is CASSLAGTGANVLTF. The CDR3 DNA sequence: TGTGCCAGCAGTTTAGCAGGGACTGGGGCCAACGTCCTGACTTTC.

This chain joins TRBV6-1 and TRBJ1-1; D uncertain. The germline V gene encodes CDR1 MNHNS and CDR2 SASEGT. The CDR3 contains 14 residues. The V and J ends lost 2 bases and 1 base respectively, with 8 bases between them. DNA of the CDR3: TGTGCCAGCAGTGAAAACTACGGGAACACTGAAGCTTTCTTT. Translating it yields CASSENYGNTEAFF.